One sample yielded the 2 T cell receptor beta chains listed below, sequenced in a study of response to subunit inactivated influenza vaccine. TCRdb recomputed calls from the RT-PCR reads with MiXCR, one row per CDR3 protein. In the table there are approximately 530,000 distinct CDR3 sequences, 10% to 15% of which are singletons. The sample in question was PBMCs from blood, obtained 45 days after vaccination. These receptors all come from a man aged 45-65 years who received an inactivated influenza vaccine.

This clonotype was seen more than once but under ten times. J is TRBJ2-7 and V is TRBV4-2; 7 nucleotides align to TRBD1. This CDR3 is built from 14 residues. The germline gives CDR1 LGHNA, CDR2 YNFKEQ. J lost 3 bases, V lost 1 base, and 3 bases had no gene match. This CDR3 is CASSQGQGFYEQYF. DNA for the CDR3: TGTGCCAGCAGCCAAGGACAGGGCTTCTACGAGCAGTACTTC.

The rearrangement uses TRBV20-1 and TRBJ2-3, with 11 bases matching TRBD2. V trimming: 4 bases; J trimming: 2 bases; junction bases outside the gene matches: 5. This CDR3 has 15 amino acids. CDR1 and CDR2 (germline): DFQATT, SNEGSKA (reference sequence). CDR3: CSAKLTSGITDTQYF. CDR3 sequence (DNA): TGCAGTGCTAAACTGACTAGCGGGATCACAGATACGCAGTATTTT.